What follows are 18 T cell receptor beta chains derived from one specimen sequenced in a study of post-analysis software for immune sequencing data. Antigens of these TCRs are unknown. Each TCR beta cDNA library carried unique molecular identifiers. TCRdb re-derived calls from the PCR reads in MiXCR, one entry per CDR3 protein. The data show roughly 200,000 distinct CDR3 sequences, approximately 29% seen once. Regarding the study as a whole: In patients, TRBV5-6, TRBV5-1 and TRBV20-1 belonged to roughly five TRBV segments found more frequently than in controls.

The sequenced material came from blood. These receptors were taken from a girl younger than 18 with multiple sclerosis.

V gene TRBV27 combines with J gene TRBJ2-2; 7 nucleotides align to TRBD2. Germline CDR1 MNHEY, CDR2 SMNVEV (reference sequence). With 3 bases clipped from V and 7 bases from J, the junction kept 14 bases outside the gene matches. The CDR3 is made up of 17 amino acids. The CDR3, as DNA: TGTGCCAGCAGTTTTCGAATCAGCGGGACTATGGTCGGGGAGCTGTTTTTT. Its translation is CASSFRISGTMVGELFF.

The rearrangement joins TRBV10-3 to TRBJ2-2, with a tentative D call TRBD2 (6 bases). V lost 6 bases to trimming and J lost 7 bases, with 24 bases between them. This CDR3 region has 17 residues. Germline V gene data show CDR1 as ENHRY and CDR2 as SYGVKD. The DNA of the CDR3 is TGTGCCATCAGAGCGACTAGTAACGGCCTTTTCGGCGGGGAGCTGTTTTTT. Encoded protein: CAIRATSNGLFGGELFF.

This clonotype came up a few times. Being one base from a much bigger clone, this may be a read error. V gene TRBV25-1 combines with J gene TRBJ2-7, with D perhaps TRBD2 (6 bases). Germline loops: CDR1 MGHDK, CDR2 SYGVNS. The V end was cut by 1 base, the J end by 2 bases, with 12 bases between. The CDR3 length is 15 residues. The CDR3: CASSESGRRTYEQYF. CDR3 bases: TGTGCCAGCAGTGAATCGGGGAGGAGAACCTACGAGCAGTACTTC.

The chain uses TRBV2 and TRBJ2-7, with a tentative D call TRBD2 (6 bases). Looked up from germline, CDR1 is SNHLY and CDR2 is FYNNEI. V was pared by 5 bases and J by 0 bases, with 14 bases between. This CDR3 comprises 15 residues. The CDR3 reads CASSRDSLHSYEQYF. The CDR3 coding sequence is TGTGCCAGCAGTCGGGACTCCTTGCACTCCTACGAGCAGTACTTC. The whole variable domain, remainder taken from reference TRBV2 and TRBJ2-7, is EPEVTQTPSHQVTQMGQEVILRCVPISNHLYFYWYRQILGQKVEFLVSFYNNEISEKSEIFDDQFSVERPDGSNFTLKIRSTKLEDSAMYFCASSRDSLHSYEQYFGPGTRLTVT.

This clonotype occurred a few times. The V gene is TRBV20-1, the J gene TRBJ2-3; 10 bases match TRBD2. CDR3 length equals 16 residues. Germline lookup yields CDR1 DFQATT and CDR2 SNEGSKA (reference sequence). J was trimmed by 6 bases and V by 1 base; bases with no gene match: 10. CDR3 in DNA: TGCAGTGCTAGAGGTTATGGGCTAGCGGGAGTCGATACGCAGTATTTT. Protein sequence: CSARGYGLAGVDTQYF.

This clonotype was picked up many times. V and J are TRBV29-1 and TRBJ2-5; TRBD1 matches at 7 bases. J lost 5 bases, V lost 0 bases, and 6 bases had no gene match. CDR1 is SQVTM, CDR2 ANQGSEA, per germline. The CDR3 extends over 14 amino acids. The CDR3 DNA sequence: TGCAGCGTTGAAGATTCAAGGGGGCTGGAGACCCAGTACTTC. This encodes CSVEDSRGLETQYF.

The rearrangement uses TRBV18 and TRBJ2-7; D may be TRBD2 (6 bases). The CDR3 loop spans 14 amino acids. V was shortened by 3 bases and J by 7 bases, with 16 bases between the two germline ends. CDR1 is KGHSH and CDR2 is LQKENI in the germline V gene. As DNA, the CDR3 is TGTGCCAGCTCACCCGGTGGAGGGGCGGGTGAGCAGTACTTC. Translated, it gives CASSPGGGAGEQYF.

This clonotype has at least ten counts. This chain links TRBV4-1 with TRBJ2-5, with 7 bases aligning to TRBD2. The CDR3 is 16 residues long. The V segment lost 4 bases and the J segment 1 base; nucleotides outside the gene matches: 9. Germline lookup yields CDR1 MGHRA and CDR2 YSYEKL. CDR3 amino acids: CASSRASGGSQETQYF. The CDR3 coding sequence is TGCGCCAGCAGCCGGGCTAGCGGAGGATCCCAAGAGACCCAGTACTTC.

This clonotype was found many times. V usage is TRBV10-3 and J usage is TRBJ2-3; 11 bases align to TRBD2. This CDR3 has 20 residues. The germline V gene has CDR1 ENHRY and CDR2 SYGVKD. J lost 5 bases, V lost 8 bases, and 24 bases had no gene match. CDR3 DNA: TGTGCCATCTCGAGCCAGACAGCCGTATTAGCGGGAGGGCCTCAAGATACGCAGTATTTT. Its protein product is CAISSQTAVLAGGPQDTQYF.

This rearrangement joins TRBV18 to TRBJ2-7, with 9 bases that match TRBD2. Judging by the DNA end, TRBJ2-5 fits better; the J call may be wrong. The length of the CDR3 is 14 residues. Looked up from germline, CDR1 is KGHSH and CDR2 is LQKENI. For the CDR3, the DNA is TGTGCCAGCTCACAGAGTAGCGGGAGTGAGACCCAGTACTTC. Translated, it gives CASSQSSGSETQYF.

Concerning this clonotype: This may arise from a read error, as a much more abundant clone is one base away. The CDR3 does not end in the conserved phenylalanine or tryptophan, so this is likely a read error. V and J are TRBV9 and TRBJ2-1; the match to TRBD2 covers 8 bases. Germline V gene lookup returns CDR1 SGDLS and CDR2 YYNGEE. The CDR3 runs 14 residues. Trimming took 1 base from V and 6 from J; bases not matched to a gene: 3. Written as DNA, the CDR3 is TGTGCCAGCAGCGTACTAACTAGCGGCAATGAGCAGTTCATC. Its translation is CASSVLTSGNEQFI.

This clonotype was picked up many times. This rearrangement joins TRBV7-8 to TRBJ1-1, with a tentative D call TRBD1 (6 bases). From germline, CDR1 is SGHVS and CDR2 FQNEAQ. The CDR3 length is 13 residues. V was cut by 4 bases and J by 8 bases, with 14 bases left in between. This CDR3 reads CASSSHRAGEAFF. CDR3 nucleotides: TGTGCCAGCAGCTCGCACAGGGCAGGGGAAGCTTTCTTT.

This clonotype has only a few counts. The genes are TRBV5-1 and TRBJ2-4; 9 bases align to TRBD1. Germline lookup yields CDR1 SGHRS and CDR2 YFSETQ. Losses at the gene ends were 2 bases for V and 4 bases for J; bases not matched to a gene: 4. This CDR3 comprises 15 residues. CDR3: CASSFPGTGKNIQYF. DNA of the CDR3: TGCGCCAGCAGCTTTCCTGGGACAGGGAAAAACATTCAGTACTTC. Full variable domain (outside the CDR3, taken from reference TRBV5-1 and TRBJ2-4): KAGVTQTPRYLIKTRGQQVTLSCSPISGHRSVSWYQQTPGQGLQFLFEYFSETQRNKGNFPGRFSGRQFSNSRSEMNVSTLELGDSALYLCASSFPGTGKNIQYFGAGTRLSVL.

This clonotype was seen a few times. The V call is TRBV20-1, the J call TRBJ2-7, with D possibly being TRBD1 or TRBD2 (5 bases each). The V gene's germline CDR1 is DFQATT and CDR2 SNEGSKA (reference sequence). Trimming left V 6 bases short and J 3 bases short, with 15 bases between. The CDR3 contains 13 residues. The CDR3 loop reads CSAEVDSYYEQYF. Here the CDR3 DNA reads TGCAGTGCGGAGGTCGACAGCTACTACGAGCAGTACTTC.

This clonotype was counted a few times. The chain recombines TRBV30 with TRBJ2-7, with a possible D match to TRBD2 (6 bases). This CDR3 contains 16 residues. V lost 3 bases, J lost 2 bases, and 20 bases lay in between. Germline V gene lookup returns CDR1 GTSNPN and CDR2 SVGIG (reference sequence). The CDR3 here is CAWSPMFRGIAYEQYF. CDR3 in DNA: TGTGCCTGGAGCCCCATGTTCCGCGGGATTGCCTACGAGCAGTACTTC.

This clonotype was seen a handful of times. This rearrangement joins TRBV7-9 to TRBJ2-2; D is undetermined. The CDR3 is made up of 14 amino acids. In germline, CDR1 is SEHNR, CDR2 FQNEAQ (reference sequence). Trimming shortened V by 1 base and J by 4 bases, and 7 bases separated the two germline ends. Here the CDR3 DNA reads TGTGCCAGCAGCTTAGTTGAAAGCACCGGGGAGCTGTTTTTT. Encoded protein: CASSLVESTGELFF. Looking up the rest from reference TRBV7-9 and TRBJ2-2 gives the full variable domain: DTGVSQNPRHKITKRGQNVTFRCDPISEHNRLYWYRQTLGQGPEFLTYFQNEAQLEKSRLLSDRFSAERPKGSFSTLEIQRTEQGDSAMYLCASSLVESTGELFFGEGSRLTVL.

This clonotype was detected ten times or more. The chain uses TRBV20-1 and TRBJ2-7; no definite D call. V was cut by 7 bases and J by 0 bases, with 19 bases left in between. There are 15 residues in the CDR3. Per germline, CDR1 DFQATT and CDR2 SNEGSKA (reference sequence). Here the CDR3 DNA reads TGCAGTGGGATCAGTACTGGGAAATCCTCCTACGAGCAGTACTTC. It specifies CSGISTGKSSYEQYF.

The J gene is TRBJ2-5, the V gene TRBV6-5; 12 bases match TRBD2. Germline CDR1 reads MNHEY; CDR2 reads SVGAGI. The CDR3 is 15 residues long. After removal of 7 bases from V and 5 bases from J, the junction contained 8 bases not matched to a gene. The CDR3 region has the DNA TGTGCCAGCAATCTAGCGGGGGGGCCCCGGGAGACCCAGTACTTC. This gives the protein CASNLAGGPRETQYF.